The 27 T cell receptor beta chains below all came from one sample that was sequenced in a study of cytomegalovirus exposure and HLA in healthy donors. The PCR ran on 60 Vbeta and 13 Jbeta primers. Measured with immunoSEQ multiplex PCR; TCRdb has only the in-frame clones, and not every one. The sample has around 98,000 clones; roughly 76% are singletons. Sequenced input: PBMCs. These receptors were collected from a female donor in good health and CMV-seronegative.

The chain couples TRBV29-1 to TRBJ1-2; D gene unclear. Germline CDR1 reads SQVTM; CDR2 reads ANQGSEA. The CDR3 runs 12 residues. V was shortened by 2 bases and J by 12 bases, with 16 bases between the two germline ends. CDR3 residues: CSVEIPPPGNTF. Here the CDR3 DNA reads TGCAGCGTTGAAATCCCTCCCCCGGGTAACACCTTC.

The J gene is TRBJ1-1, the V gene TRBV6-1; 10 nucleotides align to TRBD1. Germline CDR1 and CDR2: MNHNS and SASEGT. V lost 1 base to trimming and J lost 4 bases; unmatched junction nucleotides: 0. This CDR3 region has 14 residues. The chain's CDR3 is CASSEGTGGTEAFF. As DNA, the CDR3 is TGTGCCAGCAGTGAAGGGACAGGGGGCACTGAAGCTTTCTTT.

This clone was observed a single time. This chain links TRBV28 with TRBJ2-7, with a tentative D call TRBD2 (6 bases). Trimming pared 8 bases from V and 0 bases from J, leaving 17 bases between. This CDR3 contains 15 residues. Germline loops: CDR1 MDHEN, CDR2 SYDVKM. The CDR3 DNA follows: TGTGCCAGCTCCCTGGGGGGAACGTTCTCCTACGAGCAGTACTTC. Translation gives CASSLGGTFSYEQYF.

This clone has only a few counts. CDR3 amino acids: CAWSARTLAGQPQHF. CDR3 nucleotides: TGTGCCTGGAGTGCCCGGACGCTTGCGGGGCAGCCCCAGCATTTT. The rearrangement joins TRBV30 to TRBJ1-5; D is unclear. The CDR3 is made up of 15 amino acids. Germline V gives CDR1 GTSNPN, CDR2 SVGIG (reference sequence). Trimming took 1 base from V and 7 from J, leaving 17 bases between them.

The J gene is TRBJ1-1, the V gene TRBV2; D unclear. Deletions cut 3 bases from V and 8 bases from J, with 19 bases between. There are 15 residues in the CDR3. Germline V gives CDR1 SNHLY, CDR2 FYNNEI. The CDR3 loop is CASSDLGREGREAFF. CDR3 nucleotide sequence: TGTGCCAGCAGTGATTTGGGCAGAGAGGGTCGAGAAGCTTTCTTT.

This clone was found a few times. The chain links TRBV9 to TRBJ2-1; maybe TRBD2 (7 bases). Trimming took 3 bases from V and 2 from J, leaving 18 bases between them. The length of the CDR3 is 17 residues. The germline CDR1 and CDR2 sequences are SGDLS and YYNGEE. The CDR3: CASSAIGGGGTYNEQFF. CDR3 DNA: TGTGCCAGCAGCGCCATTGGAGGGGGGGGAACCTACAATGAGCAGTTCTTC.

The V call is TRBV5-1, the J call TRBJ2-5, with 7 bases identical to TRBD1. The germline V gene encodes CDR1 SGHRS and CDR2 YFSETQ. V shed 7 bases, J shed 2 bases, and the junction held 8 bases outside the gene matches. The CDR3 runs to 14 residues. The CDR3 reads CASWTGAEQETQYF. DNA of the CDR3: TGCGCCAGCTGGACAGGAGCCGAGCAAGAGACCCAGTACTTC. The full variable domain, completed using reference TRBV5-1 and TRBJ2-5, is KAGVTQTPRYLIKTRGQQVTLSCSPISGHRSVSWYQQTPGQGLQFLFEYFSETQRNKGNFPGRFSGRQFSNSRSEMNVSTLELGDSALYLCASWTGAEQETQYFGPGTRLLVL.

V is TRBV7-9 and J is TRBJ2-2; a possible D gene is TRBD1 (5 bases). The CDR3 length is 16 residues. Trimming removed 1 base from V and 5 bases from J, with 14 bases in between. Germline CDR1 and CDR2: SEHNR and FQNEAQ (reference sequence). The CDR3 loop reads CASSLGPGFPTGELFF. The CDR3 DNA is TGTGCCAGCAGCTTAGGGCCAGGGTTTCCTACCGGGGAGCTGTTTTTT.

This clone was detected once. J is TRBJ1-1 and V is TRBV7-2; D remains unclear. The CDR3 is 12 residues long. The V end was cut by 5 bases, the J end by 8 bases, with 12 bases between. Germline loops: CDR1 SGHTA, CDR2 FQGNSA. CDR3 amino acids: CASSPRRGEAFF. Written as DNA, the CDR3 is TGTGCCAGCAGCCCACGCCGAGGAGAAGCTTTCTTT.

The chain uses TRBV27 and TRBJ2-3, with D possibly matching TRBD2 (6 bases). Germline V gene lookup returns CDR1 MNHEY and CDR2 SMNVEV (reference sequence). V lost 5 bases and J 0 bases, leaving 18 bases between the germline ends. The CDR3 loop spans 17 amino acids. The CDR3 loop reads CASSPPLTSSSTDTQYF. The CDR3 nucleotides read TGTGCCAGCAGTCCCCCCCTCACTAGCTCAAGCACAGATACGCAGTATTTT.

The sample holds one count of this clone. The rearrangement links TRBV4-1 to TRBJ2-2; a possible D gene is TRBD2 (5 bases). Trimming removed 4 bases from V and 6 bases from J, with 18 bases in between. This CDR3 has 16 residues. Germline assignment: CDR1 MGHRA and CDR2 YSYEKL. Here the CDR3 DNA reads TGCGCCAGCAGCCTAATAGTCAGGACTTCTTCCGGGGAGCTGTTTTTT. This codes for CASSLIVRTSSGELFF.

The rearrangement joins TRBV19 to TRBJ1-2, with 7 bases fitting TRBD1. The CDR3 loop spans 14 amino acids. CDR1 is LNHDA, CDR2 SQIVND, per germline (reference sequence). Losses at the gene ends were 5 bases for V and 2 bases for J; bases not matched to a gene: 5. CDR3: CASSEQGSNYGYTF. The CDR3 DNA reads TGTGCCAGTAGTGAACAGGGGTCAAACTATGGCTACACCTTC.

V and J are TRBV7-8 and TRBJ1-2; the D is unclear. From germline, CDR1 is SGHVS and CDR2 FQNEAQ. The CDR3 loop spans 13 amino acids. V was shortened by 3 bases and J by 2 bases, with 7 bases between the two germline ends. The CDR3 DNA reads as TGTGCCAGCAGCTTGGCACAGAACTATGGCTACACCTTC. Its translation: CASSLAQNYGYTF. Full variable domain (remainder filled in from reference TRBV7-8 and TRBJ1-2): GAGVSQSPRYKVAKRGQDVALRCDPISGHVSLFWYQQALGQGPEFLTYFQNEAQLDKSGLPSDRFFAERPEGSVSTLKIQRTQQEDSAVYLCASSLAQNYGYTFGSGTRLTVV.

This sequence joins TRBV21-1 and TRBJ1-2; the DNA was not used to check the table's D call, TRBD1. TRBV21-1 is labeled a pseudogene. This CDR3 is built from 17 residues. CDR3 in amino acids: CASSKVRGTDPAYGYTF. Written as DNA, the CDR3 is TGTGCCAGCAGCAAAGTTCGGGGGACAGATCCAGCCTATGGCTACACCTTC.

There are a few counts of this clone. The chain carries TRBV28 and TRBJ1-6; 11 bases are a match to TRBD1. V lost 6 bases, J lost 8 bases, and 6 bases stayed unmatched. The length of the CDR3 is 15 residues. CDR1 and CDR2 (germline): MDHEN, SYDVKM. CDR3 sequence (DNA): TGTGCCAGCAGAGAGAGGACAGGGGGCCATTCACCCCTCCACTTT. Protein product: CASRERTGGHSPLHF.

This chain joins TRBV7-2 and TRBJ1-2; D call uncertain. V was pared by 1 base and J by 4 bases, with 10 bases between. Germline CDR1 and CDR2: SGHTA and FQGNSA. The CDR3 sequence is 14 residues long. The CDR3 region is CASSLGSRSYGYTF. The CDR3 nucleotides are TGTGCCAGCAGCTTAGGCAGTCGGAGCTATGGCTACACCTTC.

The chain uses TRBV7-9 and TRBJ2-7; 8 nucleotides line up with TRBD2. V dropped 5 bases and J dropped 4; count of bases not matched to a gene: 4. CDR1 is SEHNR and CDR2 is FQNEAQ in the germline V gene (reference sequence). CDR3 length: 13 residues. The CDR3 protein is CASSTGTRYEQYF. CDR3 nucleotides: TGTGCCAGCAGCACCGGGACTAGATACGAGCAGTACTTC. The whole variable domain, remainder taken from reference TRBV7-9 and TRBJ2-7, is DTGVSQNPRHKITKRGQNVTFRCDPISEHNRLYWYRQTLGQGPEFLTYFQNEAQLEKSRLLSDRFSAERPKGSFSTLEIQRTEQGDSAMYLCASSTGTRYEQYFGPGTRLTVT.

This chain connects TRBV4-1 to TRBJ1-1; D is possibly TRBD1 (5 bases). Germline CDR1 and CDR2: MGHRA and YSYEKL. The V end lost 2 bases, the J end lost 4 bases, and 14 bases lay between the germline ends. The CDR3 sequence is 15 residues long. The CDR3 is CASSQPPRRGTEAFF. CDR3 coding DNA: TGCGCCAGCAGCCAACCTCCTCGAAGGGGCACTGAAGCTTTCTTT.

The chain recombines TRBV29-1 with TRBJ2-2; 7 bases fit TRBD1. The length of the CDR3 is 14 residues. Unmatched junction bases numbered 4, after V lost 6 bases and J lost 0 bases. The germline V gene encodes CDR1 SQVTM and CDR2 ANQGSEA. The DNA for the CDR3 is TGCAGCGTGCAGGGGACAGCGAACACCGGGGAGCTGTTTTTT. Its translation: CSVQGTANTGELFF.

The rearrangement links TRBV30 to TRBJ1-5; TRBD1 matches at 10 bases. After removal of 7 bases from V and 7 bases from J, the junction contained 10 bases not matched to a gene. Germline V gene sequence: CDR1 GTSNPN, CDR2 SVGIG (reference sequence). The CDR3 is 14 residues long. CDR3 sequence: CAYSTGGAGQPQHF. CDR3 coding DNA: TGTGCCTACTCGACAGGGGGCGCAGGGCAGCCCCAGCATTTT.

The V and J genes are TRBV18 and TRBJ1-1, with TRBD1 as a possible D gene (5 bases). This CDR3 comprises 12 residues. Germline V CDR1 and CDR2: KGHSH, LQKENI. V gave up 3 bases and J gave up 5 bases, with 7 bases separating them. DNA for the CDR3: TGTGCCAGCTCACCGCAGGGAACTGAAGCTTTCTTT. This sequence encodes CASSPQGTEAFF.

The chain uses TRBV4-1 and TRBJ2-3; 10 bases are a match to TRBD1. The CDR3 covers 16 residues. Trimming took 3 bases from V and 7 from J; bases not matched to a gene: 10. CDR1 and CDR2 (germline): MGHRA, YSYEKL. Written as DNA, the CDR3 is TGCGCCAGCAGCCACCCCAGGGGACAGGGGTGGAATACGCAGTATTTT. The encoded protein is CASSHPRGQGWNTQYF.

The gene calls are TRBV4-1 and TRBJ2-7, with TRBD1 identical over 8 bases. Per the germline V gene, CDR1 is MGHRA and CDR2 is YSYEKL. CDR3 size: 16 residues. The trim removed 0 bases at V and 4 bases at J, leaving 8 bases unmatched. CDR3 region: CASSQEQTGAGYEQYF. CDR3 DNA: TGCGCCAGCAGCCAAGAACAGACAGGGGCAGGTTACGAGCAGTACTTC.

This clone was seen a single time. The J gene is TRBJ2-1, the V gene TRBV6-6, with a possible D match to TRBD2 (5 bases). Germline CDR1 reads MNHNY; CDR2 reads SVGAGI (reference sequence). V was cut by 2 bases and J by 3 bases, with 8 bases left in between. The CDR3 has 14 amino acids. The CDR3 here is CASSYDRDYNEQFF. Written as DNA, the CDR3 is TGTGCCAGCAGTTACGATCGGGACTACAATGAGCAGTTCTTC.

This clone was detected only a few times. The chain is built from TRBV7-3 and TRBJ2-2, with D unclear. V gave up 5 bases and J gave up 4 bases, with 5 bases separating them. Per the germline V gene, CDR1 is SGHTA and CDR2 is FQGTGA. The CDR3 is made up of 12 amino acids. The CDR3 here is CASSRATGELFF. The CDR3 region has the DNA TGTGCCAGCAGCCGAGCCACCGGGGAGCTGTTTTTT.

The genes are TRBV29-1 and TRBJ2-2; D unclear. Trimming cost V 4 bases and J 3 bases, with 3 bases left between them. Germline CDR1 SQVTM, CDR2 ANQGSEA. The CDR3 is 11 amino acids. CDR3 in amino acids: CSVADTGELFF. The CDR3 nucleotides are TGCAGCGTTGCCGACACCGGGGAGCTGTTTTTT.

For the CDR3, the DNA is TGTGCCAGCAGCTCGATGGACACCTGGGCGTCCGAGCAGTACTTC. Protein sequence: CASSSMDTWASEQYF. This chain joins TRBV7-9 and TRBJ2-7, with D possibly TRBD1 on 5 matching bases. Trimming shortened V by 4 bases and J by 6 bases, and 19 bases separated the two germline ends. The CDR3 length is 15 residues. The germline gives CDR1 SEHNR, CDR2 FQNEAQ (reference sequence). The variable domain in full, completed from reference TRBV7-9 and TRBJ2-7, reads DTGVSQNPRHKITKRGQNVTFRCDPISEHNRLYWYRQTLGQGPEFLTYFQNEAQLEKSRLLSDRFSAERPKGSFSTLEIQRTEQGDSAMYLCASSSMDTWASEQYFGPGTRLTVT.